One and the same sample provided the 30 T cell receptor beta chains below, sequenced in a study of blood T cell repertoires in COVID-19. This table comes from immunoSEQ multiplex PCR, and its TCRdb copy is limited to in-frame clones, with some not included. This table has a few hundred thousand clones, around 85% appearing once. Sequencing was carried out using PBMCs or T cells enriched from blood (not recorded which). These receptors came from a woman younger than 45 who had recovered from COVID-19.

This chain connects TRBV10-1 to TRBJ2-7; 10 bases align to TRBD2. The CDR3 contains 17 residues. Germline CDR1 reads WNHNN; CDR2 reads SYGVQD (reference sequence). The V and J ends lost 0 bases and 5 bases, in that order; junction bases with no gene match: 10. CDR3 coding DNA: TGCGCCAGCAGTGAGTCGGGTATAGCGGGAGGCTTCGACGAGCAGTACTTC. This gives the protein CASSESGIAGGFDEQYF.

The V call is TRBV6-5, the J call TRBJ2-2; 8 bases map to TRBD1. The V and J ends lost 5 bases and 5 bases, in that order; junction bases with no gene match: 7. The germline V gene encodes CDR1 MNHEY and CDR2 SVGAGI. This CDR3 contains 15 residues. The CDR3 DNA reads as TGTGCCAGCAGTCCTGGACAGGGATGGACCGGGGAGCTGTTTTTT. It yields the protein CASSPGQGWTGELFF.

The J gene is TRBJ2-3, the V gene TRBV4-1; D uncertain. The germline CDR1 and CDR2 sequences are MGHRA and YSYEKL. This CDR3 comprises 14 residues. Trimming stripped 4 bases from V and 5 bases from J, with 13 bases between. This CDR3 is CASSRAGTLDTQYF. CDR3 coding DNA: TGCGCCAGCAGCCGAGCAGGAACCTTAGATACGCAGTATTTT.

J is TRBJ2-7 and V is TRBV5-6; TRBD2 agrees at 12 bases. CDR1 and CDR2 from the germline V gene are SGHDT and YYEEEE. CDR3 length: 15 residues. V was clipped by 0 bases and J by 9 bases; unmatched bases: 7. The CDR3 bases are TGTGCCAGCAGCTTGGGGACTAGCGGGGCGCTGGGGCAGTACTTC. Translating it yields CASSLGTSGALGQYF.

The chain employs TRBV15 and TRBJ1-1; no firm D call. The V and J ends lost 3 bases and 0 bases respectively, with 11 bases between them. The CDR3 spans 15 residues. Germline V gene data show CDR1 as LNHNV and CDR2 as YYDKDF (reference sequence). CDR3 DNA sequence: TGTGCCACCAGCAGGGTCCGGGGTCTGAACACTGAAGCTTTCTTT. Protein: CATSRVRGLNTEAFF.

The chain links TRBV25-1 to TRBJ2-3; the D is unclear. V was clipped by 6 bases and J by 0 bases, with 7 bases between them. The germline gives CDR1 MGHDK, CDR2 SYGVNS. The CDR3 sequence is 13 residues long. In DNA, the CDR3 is TGTGCCAGCAGCACATCTAGCACAGATACGCAGTATTTT. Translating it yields CASSTSSTDTQYF. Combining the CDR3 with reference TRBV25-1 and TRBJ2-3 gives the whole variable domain EADIYQTPRYLVIGTGKKITLECSQTMGHDKMYWYQQDPGMELHLIHYSYGVNSTEKGDLSSESTVSRIRTEHFPLTLESARPSHTSQYLCASSTSSTDTQYFGPGTRLTVL.

CDR3 protein: CASSPGQGVRNEQFF. CDR3 coding DNA: TGTGCCAGCAGCCCGGGACAGGGAGTGCGGAATGAGCAGTTCTTC. The chain has TRBV5-4 and TRBJ2-1; TRBD1 aligns across 9 bases. The V gene end was trimmed by 4 bases and the J gene end by 7 bases; junction bases not matched to a gene: 9. This CDR3 is built from 15 residues. Per the germline V gene, CDR1 is SGHNT and CDR2 is YYREEE (reference sequence).

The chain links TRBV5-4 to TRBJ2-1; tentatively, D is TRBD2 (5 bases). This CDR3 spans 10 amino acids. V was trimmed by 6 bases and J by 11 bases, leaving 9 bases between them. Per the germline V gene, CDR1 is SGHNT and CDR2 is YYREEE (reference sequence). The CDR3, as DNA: TGTGCCAGCATTCCGACTAAGCAGTTCTTC. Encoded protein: CASIPTKQFF.

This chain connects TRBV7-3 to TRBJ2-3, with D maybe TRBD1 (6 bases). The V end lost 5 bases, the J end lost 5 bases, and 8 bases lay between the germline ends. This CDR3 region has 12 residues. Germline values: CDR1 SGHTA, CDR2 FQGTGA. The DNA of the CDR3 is TGTGCCAGCAGCCCGACAGGAGATACGCAGTATTTT. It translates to CASSPTGDTQYF. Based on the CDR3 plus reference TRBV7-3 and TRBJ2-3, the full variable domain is GAGVSQTPSNKVTEKGKYVELRCDPISGHTALYWYRQSLGQGPEFLIYFQGTGAADDSGLPNDRFFAVRPEGSVSTLKIQRTERGDSAVYLCASSPTGDTQYFGPGTRLTVL.

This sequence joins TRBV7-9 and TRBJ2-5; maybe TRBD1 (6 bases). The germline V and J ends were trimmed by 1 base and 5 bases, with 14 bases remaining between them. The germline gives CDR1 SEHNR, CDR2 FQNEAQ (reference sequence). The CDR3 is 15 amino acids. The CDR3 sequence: CASSLGATGLETQYF. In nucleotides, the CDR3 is TGTGCCAGCAGCTTAGGGGCAACAGGGTTGGAGACCCAGTACTTC.

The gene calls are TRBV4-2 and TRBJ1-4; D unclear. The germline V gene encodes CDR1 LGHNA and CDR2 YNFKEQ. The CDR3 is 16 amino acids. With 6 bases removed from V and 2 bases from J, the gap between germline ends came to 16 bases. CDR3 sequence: CASRHNLEITNEKLFF. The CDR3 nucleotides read TGTGCCAGCAGACACAACCTAGAGATCACTAATGAAAAACTGTTTTTT.

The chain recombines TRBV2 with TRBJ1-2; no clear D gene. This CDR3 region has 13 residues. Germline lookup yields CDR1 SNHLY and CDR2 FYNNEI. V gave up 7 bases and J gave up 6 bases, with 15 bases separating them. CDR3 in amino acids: CASKRESENGYTF. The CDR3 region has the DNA TGTGCCAGCAAGAGGGAATCGGAGAATGGCTACACCTTC.

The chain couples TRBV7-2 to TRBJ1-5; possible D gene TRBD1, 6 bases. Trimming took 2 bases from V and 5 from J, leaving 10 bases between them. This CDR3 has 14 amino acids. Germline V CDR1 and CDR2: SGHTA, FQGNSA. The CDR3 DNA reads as TGTGCCAGCAGCTTATACAGGGATGATCAGCCCCAGCATTTT. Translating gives CASSLYRDDQPQHF.

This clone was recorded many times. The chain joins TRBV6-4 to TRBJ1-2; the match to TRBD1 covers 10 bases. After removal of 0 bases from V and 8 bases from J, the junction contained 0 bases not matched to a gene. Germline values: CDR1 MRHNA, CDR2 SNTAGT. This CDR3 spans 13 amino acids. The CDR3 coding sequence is TGTGCCAGCAGTGACTCGGACAGGGGGGGCTACACCTTC. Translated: CASSDSDRGGYTF.

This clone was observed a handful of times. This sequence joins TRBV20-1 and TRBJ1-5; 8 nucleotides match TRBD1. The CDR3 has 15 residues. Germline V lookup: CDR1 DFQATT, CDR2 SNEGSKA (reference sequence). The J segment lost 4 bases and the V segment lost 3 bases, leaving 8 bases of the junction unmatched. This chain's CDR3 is CSASDRQGLNQPQHF. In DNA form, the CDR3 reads TGCAGTGCTAGTGATCGACAGGGGTTAAATCAGCCCCAGCATTTT.

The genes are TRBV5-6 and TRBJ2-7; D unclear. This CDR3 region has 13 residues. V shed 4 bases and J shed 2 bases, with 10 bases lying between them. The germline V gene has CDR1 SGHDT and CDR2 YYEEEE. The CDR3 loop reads CASSPARAYEQYF. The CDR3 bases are TGTGCCAGCAGCCCCGCCCGGGCCTACGAGCAGTACTTC.

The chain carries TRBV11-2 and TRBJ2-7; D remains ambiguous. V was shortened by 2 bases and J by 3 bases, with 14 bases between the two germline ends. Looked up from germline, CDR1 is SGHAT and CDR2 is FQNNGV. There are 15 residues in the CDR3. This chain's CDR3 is CASSLLPGPSYEQYF. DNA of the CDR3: TGTGCCAGCAGCTTACTACCTGGTCCTAGCTACGAGCAGTACTTC.

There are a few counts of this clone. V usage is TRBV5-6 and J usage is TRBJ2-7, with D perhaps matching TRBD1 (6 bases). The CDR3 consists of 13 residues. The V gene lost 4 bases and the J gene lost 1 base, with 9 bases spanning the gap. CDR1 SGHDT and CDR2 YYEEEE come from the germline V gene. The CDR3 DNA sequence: TGTGCCAGCAGCCCAGGGGCTTCCTACGAGCAGTACTTC. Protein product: CASSPGASYEQYF.

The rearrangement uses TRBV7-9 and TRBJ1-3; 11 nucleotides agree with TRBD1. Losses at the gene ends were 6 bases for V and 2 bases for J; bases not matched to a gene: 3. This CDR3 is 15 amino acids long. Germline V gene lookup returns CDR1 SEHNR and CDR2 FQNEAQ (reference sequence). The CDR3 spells CASRWGQGAGNTIYF. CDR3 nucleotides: TGTGCCAGCAGATGGGGACAGGGGGCTGGAAACACCATATATTTT.

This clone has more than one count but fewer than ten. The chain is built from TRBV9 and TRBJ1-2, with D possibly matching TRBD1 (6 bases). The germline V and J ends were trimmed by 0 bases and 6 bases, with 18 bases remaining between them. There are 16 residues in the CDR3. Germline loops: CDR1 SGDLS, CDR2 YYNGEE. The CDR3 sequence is CASSVGPQQGLHGYTF. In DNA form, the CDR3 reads TGTGCCAGCAGCGTAGGCCCCCAACAGGGCCTTCATGGCTACACCTTC.

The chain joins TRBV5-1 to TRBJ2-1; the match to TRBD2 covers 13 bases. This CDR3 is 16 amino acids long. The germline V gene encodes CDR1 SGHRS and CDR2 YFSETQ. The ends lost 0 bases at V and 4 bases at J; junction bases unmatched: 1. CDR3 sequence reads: CASSLGTSGGYNEQFF. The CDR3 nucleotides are TGCGCCAGCAGCTTGGGGACTAGCGGGGGATACAATGAGCAGTTCTTC.

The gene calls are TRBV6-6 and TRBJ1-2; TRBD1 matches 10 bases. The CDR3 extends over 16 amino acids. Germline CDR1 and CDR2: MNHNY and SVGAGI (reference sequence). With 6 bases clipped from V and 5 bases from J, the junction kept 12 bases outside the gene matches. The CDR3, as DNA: TGTGCCAGCAGCGCAAGTCGCGGGACAGGGGTATATGGCTACACCTTC. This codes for CASSASRGTGVYGYTF.

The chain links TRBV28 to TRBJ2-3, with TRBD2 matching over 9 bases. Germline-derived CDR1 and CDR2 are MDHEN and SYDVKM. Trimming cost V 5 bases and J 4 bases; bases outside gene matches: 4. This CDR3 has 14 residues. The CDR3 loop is CASSSGRTPDTQYF. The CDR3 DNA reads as TGTGCCAGCAGTAGCGGGAGGACCCCAGATACGCAGTATTTT.

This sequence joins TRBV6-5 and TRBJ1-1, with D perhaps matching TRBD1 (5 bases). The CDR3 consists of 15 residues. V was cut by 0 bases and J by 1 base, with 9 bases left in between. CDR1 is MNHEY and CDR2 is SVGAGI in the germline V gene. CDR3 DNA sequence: TGTGCCAGCAGTTACTCGTGGCAGGGGAACACTGAAGCTTTCTTT. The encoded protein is CASSYSWQGNTEAFF.

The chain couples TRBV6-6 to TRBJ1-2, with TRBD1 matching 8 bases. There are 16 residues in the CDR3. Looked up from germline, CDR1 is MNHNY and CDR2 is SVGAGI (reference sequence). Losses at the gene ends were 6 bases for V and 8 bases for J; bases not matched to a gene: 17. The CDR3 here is CASSPTDRGGFVGYTF. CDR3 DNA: TGTGCCAGCAGCCCTACTGACAGGGGCGGGTTTGTAGGCTACACCTTC.

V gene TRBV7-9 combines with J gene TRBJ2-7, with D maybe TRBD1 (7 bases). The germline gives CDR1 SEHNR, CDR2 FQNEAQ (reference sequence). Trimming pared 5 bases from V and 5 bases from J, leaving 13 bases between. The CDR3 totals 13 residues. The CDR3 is CASSPAGQNEQYF. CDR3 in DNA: TGTGCCAGCAGCCCCGCGGGACAGAACGAGCAGTACTTC.

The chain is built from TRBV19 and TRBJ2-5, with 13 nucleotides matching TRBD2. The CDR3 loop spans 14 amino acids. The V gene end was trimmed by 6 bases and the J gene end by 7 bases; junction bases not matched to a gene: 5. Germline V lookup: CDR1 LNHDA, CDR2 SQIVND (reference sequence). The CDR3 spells CASSWTSGSLTQYF. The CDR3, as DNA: TGTGCCAGTAGCTGGACTAGCGGGAGTCTGACCCAGTACTTC. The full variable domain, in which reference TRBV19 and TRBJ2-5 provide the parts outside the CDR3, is DGGITQSPKYLFRKEGQNVTLSCEQNLNHDAMYWYRQDPGQGLRLIYYSQIVNDFQKGDIAEGYSVSREKKESFPLTVTSAQKNPTAFYLCASSWTSGSLTQYFGPGTRLLVL.

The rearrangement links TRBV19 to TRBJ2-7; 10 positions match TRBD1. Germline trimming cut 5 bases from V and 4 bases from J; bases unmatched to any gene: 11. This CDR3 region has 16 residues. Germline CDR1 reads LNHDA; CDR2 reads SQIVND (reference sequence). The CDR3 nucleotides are TGTGCCAGTAGTGTTCTCGCGGGACAGGGGCGGTACGAGCAGTACTTC. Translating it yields CASSVLAGQGRYEQYF.

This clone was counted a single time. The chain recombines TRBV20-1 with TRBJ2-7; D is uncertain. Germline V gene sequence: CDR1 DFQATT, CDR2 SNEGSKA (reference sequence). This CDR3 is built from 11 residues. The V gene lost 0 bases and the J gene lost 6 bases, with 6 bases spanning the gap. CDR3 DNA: TGCAGTGCTAGAGACTACCCCGAGCAGTACTTC. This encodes CSARDYPEQYF.

CDR3 loop: CASSPDLEGVLQYF. The CDR3 coding sequence is TGTGCCAGCTCACCCGATCTCGAGGGGGTTCTGCAGTACTTC. The chain is built from TRBV18 and TRBJ2-7; possible D gene TRBD1, 6 bases. Between the trimmed V and J ends, which lost 3 bases and 9 bases, there was a span of 18 bases. The CDR3 is made up of 14 amino acids. Germline V CDR1 and CDR2: KGHSH, LQKENI. The full variable domain, its missing parts supplied by reference TRBV18 and TRBJ2-7, is NAGVMQNPRHLVRRRGQEARLRCSPMKGHSHVYWYRQLPEEGLKFMVYLQKENIIDESGMPKERFSAEFPKEGPSILRIQQVVRGDSAAYFCASSPDLEGVLQYFGPGTRLTVT.